This TCR beta chain is drawn from a study of long-term antiretroviral therapy in people with HIV (dated by TCRdb to the early 2020s). Turning to the overall study: The earliest samples were collected roughly a decade before the 2015 WHO recommendation for immediate ART, at a time when ART was usually postponed until CD4 counts fell. A retrospective serial study tested whether ART initiation and durable HIV suppression were associated with changes in peripheral blood TRB repertoire composition and diversity. A total of 192 cryopreserved PBMC samples were contributed to the cohort by 30 adults with confirmed HIV infection, with samples collected serially over a mean of approximately six years (range 1-12). Among the 25 to 30 participants with HIV, fewer than twelve were female. Test extractions of a monoclonal T-cell line alongside a few dozen polyclonal samples showed no cross-contamination during QIAcube processing. Broader findings and caveats from the paper: The samples span the years 2004 to 2017, and the ART regimens used may be less effective than current regimens. CDR3 length ranges in HIV repertoires were narrower than in controls, and network structure suggested an antigen-experienced repertoire with only a slight naive shift after ART. The repertoire was dominated across all time points by expanded TRB clones identified before ART initiation, although this dominance was seen to fluctuate and to decrease in many PLHIV after ART. Because cell numbers in pre-ART samples were limited, unsorted PBMC were profiled instead of sorted CD4+ and CD8+ T cells. A significant increase in TRB diversity was found to be associated with ART initiation, although TRB diversity was observed to remain significantly below that of transplant donor controls even after long-term ART. Inferences about post-ART repertoire changes were limited because no data were available on ART adherence, viral resistance or therapy changes. Limited PBMC availability meant only the TCR beta chain was sequenced, without alpha chain pairing.

The germline V gene specifies MNHEY as CDR1 and SVGAGI as CDR2. V is clipped by 2 bases and J by 9 bases, and the sequence between their germline boundaries is 11 bases long. The CDR3 sequence holds 14 residues, the cysteine and phenylalanine included. Only CDR3 DNA is held: 42 bases, read in frame from base 1. The immunoSEQ hsTCRB v3.0 assay was used at survey level resolution to sequence the TRB variable region. The targeted TRB sequencing depth was roughly 35,000-50,000 T-cell genomes per sample. TRB libraries were pooled and sequenced on an Illumina MiSeq using a v3 150-cycle kit. The source study handled its data this way. Repertoire analysis was run in R within a reproducible Nextflow workflow that covered QC, data transformation and analysis. Custom analyses were implemented in LymphoSeq2, an R package for AIRR-Seq data exploration. A few samples that yielded fewer than 5000 total TRB sequences were excluded, so that some 190 HIV repertoires were analyzed. Among the roughly 190 retained HIV repertoires, some 60 were collected before ART initiation and around 130 after ART initiation. Each repertoire was downsampled to 5000 TRB nucleotide sequences, and summary statistics were averaged across 100 downsampling iterations. The analysis kept only TRB sequences whose CDR3 regions were at least seven amino acids long. Two measures captured diversity: a Shannon entropy-derived clonality score and the Gini coefficient. In the repertoire networks, any two of the top 5000 CDR3 amino acid sequences were linked whenever the two sequences differed by an edit distance of one. For TRB CDR3 amino acid sequences, antigen specificity groups and MHC restriction were predicted with GLIPH2. Known CMV, EBV, HIV or tissue antigen associations were flagged by matching CDR3 amino acid sequences against VDJdb and McPAS-TCR. Pre-ART, post-ART and control groups were compared with Wilcoxon signed-rank tests and Holm-Bonferroni correction. TCRdb re-hosts the immuneACCESS table, in-frame sequences only. Its copies lack some clones; in the studies checked, an unresolved V gene accounts for under half of them, and the cause for the rest is not known. V and J calls and clone size are given by that table; D and trimming were obtained from the DNA. The sample data list around 43,000 clones, and approximately 94% of these were observed just once. Around 2.1% of the sample goes to the ten largest clones.

Worth noting for this clone: The antigen it binds to is not known. Within one base of it there is no much larger clone, and no base qualities were kept.

To be included, a participant needed at least one PBMC sample from before ART initiation plus at least two post-ART samples. Every participant with HIV received treatment in the United States of America. Before DNA extraction, cryopreserved samples of about 0.9-10 million PBMC were thawed and then washed. At the time of the earliest PBMC sample, participants with HIV were aged between about 20 and 60 years. Per participant, PBMC samples came from 1-4 timepoints prior to ART initiation and 2-8 timepoints following ART initiation, for a median of 7 samples. For every participant, serial HIV viral load, CD4+ T-cell count, ART history and demographic data were obtained. Genomic DNA was extracted from unsorted PBMC with a Qiagen kit on a QIAcube, with processing performed in batches of 12 samples.

The sequenced sample was unsorted PBMCs, obtained 9.2 years after starting antiretroviral therapy. The receptor chain draws on TRBV6-5 and TRBJ1-6, and the D gene may be TRBD1, 6 bases matching. The receptor comes from a man aged 25-45 years with HIV. The nucleotide sequence reads as follows: TGTGCCAGCAGTTACACGGACAGACTTTCACCCCTCCACTTT. Its amino acids are CASSYTDRLSPLHF.